This T cell receptor beta chain is from a study of blood T cell repertoires in COVID-19 (dated by TCRdb to about 2020). About the investigation overall: Samples covering the acute and convalescent phases of COVID-19 were provided by collaborators in the United States, Italy and Spain. The prospective study material was composed of cDNA or gDNA derived from T cells, B-cell-depleted T cells, or PBMCs. Deeply sampled blood TCRbeta repertoires from subjects exposed to, actively infected with, or recovered from COVID-19 were included in the dataset. A freely available public database, intended as a resource for researchers studying the immune response to SARS-CoV-2, is where the repertoires were released. The samples were drawn from two sources: the first 160 participants of the ongoing ImmuneRACE study, and fewer than 1,500 subjects contributed by 6 global collaborators. Nearly every sample came with metadata listing a de-identified subject ID, COVID-19 status, age in years and sex. Where HLA class I and class II types were available, the types were taken from metadata supplied by the sample provider, not from assay-based typing. Summary of the overall study and its limitations: Clinical and demographic metadata were provided uncurated, with the amount varying by source and participant.

Notes on this clone: It has no known antigen specificity. No per-base quality is available; no much larger clone lies one base away.

The immunoSEQ Assay, a bias-controlled multiplex PCR, was used to amplify TCRbeta CDR3 regions from genomic DNA. In the original analysis: Within the assay, amplification of reference gene primers was used to estimate how many nucleated cells each sample contained. Sequence reads were collapsed and filtered to measure the absolute abundance of every unique TCRbeta CDR3 rearrangement. For each sample, productive Simpson clonality was calculated as the square root of Simpson's diversity index across productive rearrangements. Not all clones reach the TCRdb copy of this immuneACCESS table, which keeps in-frame sequences only. Checked studies attribute under half of the gap to unresolved V genes and leave the rest unexplained. That table supplies the V and J calls and clone size; D and trimming were determined from the DNA. The sample table records 35,000 or so clones; roughly 90% of these occur just once. The top ten clonotypes cover less than 45% of the sample.

The collaborating institutions used their own protocols to collect whole blood in K2EDTA tubes. Collaborator samples were shipped for TCRbeta analysis as frozen whole blood, isolated PBMCs, or DNA extracted from either sample type. Source material: peripheral blood. This TCR was recovered from a man aged 55 to 69 with active or convalescent COVID-19.

The CDR3 reads CASSQGRLAGWDTQYF. The nucleotide sequence is TGCGCCAGCAGCCAAGGACGGCTAGCTGGGTGGGATACGCAGTATTTT. The chain joins TRBV4-1 to TRBJ2-3, and perhaps TRBD2 as D gene, on 5 matching bases. V gives up 1 base and J gives up 6 bases, and the segment between their germline ends measures 17 bases. From the cysteine up to the phenylalanine, the CDR3 has a length of 16 residues. Of all the DNA, just the CDR3 is kept, 48 bases in frame from base 1. CDR1 MGHRA and CDR2 YSYEKL are derived from the germline V gene.